The 20 T cell receptor beta chains presented below share a single source sample, sequenced in a study of PD-L1 blockade in urothelial cancer. Stated time point: pretreatment peripheral blood. Method: immunoSEQ multiplex PCR; TCRdb's copy keeps in-frame clones and lacks some. The sample has around 40,000 clones, approximately 89% seen once. The sample was PBMCs, taken around atezolizumab (anti-PD-L1) treatment. The receptors originated from a woman aged 55-70 years with urothelial cancer.

The V gene is TRBV10-2, the J gene TRBJ2-7, with 13 bases fitting TRBD2. With 8 bases clipped from V and 5 bases from J, the junction kept 3 bases outside the gene matches. The V gene's germline CDR1 is WSHSY and CDR2 SAAADI. This CDR3 has 13 amino acids. In DNA form, the CDR3 reads TGCGCCAGCCTAGGACTAGCGGGAGACGAGCAGTACTTC. Residues: CASLGLAGDEQYF.

This chain uses TRBV7-9 with TRBJ2-2, with D perhaps matching TRBD2 (6 bases). V dropped 3 bases and J dropped 2 bases, with 10 bases sitting between them. CDR3 size: 15 residues. Germline CDR1 is SEHNR and CDR2 is FQNEAQ (reference sequence). CDR3 sequence: CASSFPGANTGELFF. The CDR3 DNA reads as TGTGCCAGCAGCTTTCCGGGAGCCAACACCGGGGAGCTGTTTTTT.

The CDR3 coding sequence is TGTGCCAGCAGCAAGTCGGATAGCCCCACCTACGAGCAGTACTTC. It is translated as CASSKSDSPTYEQYF. The chain is built from TRBV21-1 and TRBJ2-7; the table's D call, TRBD2, has no DNA check behind it. TRBV21-1 corresponds to a pseudogene. This CDR3 has 15 amino acids.

This clone has only one observation. CDR3 coding DNA: TGCGCCAGCAGCCGCACCAGGTCGCGCGCCTACAATGAGCAGTTCTTC. Encoded protein: CASSRTRSRAYNEQFF. V usage is TRBV4-3 and J usage is TRBJ2-1; D gene ambiguous. Germline-derived CDR1 and CDR2 are LGHNA and YSLEER. Trimming removed 4 bases from V and 2 bases from J, with 15 bases in between. This CDR3 comprises 16 residues.

The rearrangement joins TRBV6-1 to TRBJ2-1; 9 nucleotides match TRBD2. This CDR3 comprises 17 residues. V lost 3 bases and J lost 0; bases outside the gene matches: 6. The germline CDR1 and CDR2 sequences are MNHNS and SASEGT. CDR3 in DNA: TGTGCCAGCAGTGAGCACAGTAGCGGGAGCTCCTACAATGAGCAGTTCTTC. Amino acid sequence: CASSEHSSGSSYNEQFF.

Here the CDR3 reads CASSFLTGTVETF. In DNA form, the CDR3 reads TGTGCCAGCAGCTTCCTAACCGGGACAGTCGAGACTTTC. The chain couples TRBV5-6 to TRBJ2-6; 7 bases fit TRBD1. V was pared by 2 bases and J by 18 bases, with 11 bases of the junction left unmatched. From germline, CDR1 is SGHDT and CDR2 YYEEEE. This CDR3 is 13 amino acids long.

The J gene is TRBJ2-2, the V gene TRBV5-1; D is possibly TRBD1 (5 bases). Germline assignment: CDR1 SGHRS and CDR2 YFSETQ. Trimming stripped 4 bases from V and 7 bases from J, with 11 bases between. CDR3 length equals 13 residues. CDR3 in amino acids: CASSARGIGELFF. The CDR3 region has the DNA TGCGCCAGCAGCGCTAGGGGTATCGGGGAGCTGTTTTTT.

The gene calls are TRBV18 and TRBJ2-7; 9 nucleotides align to TRBD2. J lost 0 bases, V lost 2 bases, and 14 bases had no gene match. Germline V gene data show CDR1 as KGHSH and CDR2 as LQKENI. This CDR3 comprises 19 residues. For the CDR3, the DNA is TGTGCCAGCTCACCAAAGGGTGGGACTAGCACCCGTTACTCCTACGAGCAGTACTTC. This gives the protein CASSPKGGTSTRYSYEQYF.

The genes are TRBV7-9 and TRBJ2-7, with TRBD1 matching 7 bases. V shed 4 bases and J 4 bases; nucleotides not matched to a gene: 10. The CDR3 totals 15 residues. Germline V gives CDR1 SEHNR, CDR2 FQNEAQ (reference sequence). The CDR3 DNA reads TGTGCCAGCAGCTCTTCGGGGACAGTAGGTTACGAGCAGTACTTC. Its protein product is CASSSSGTVGYEQYF. Using reference TRBV7-9 and TRBJ2-7 for the parts outside the CDR3, the full variable domain is DTGVSQNPRHKITKRGQNVTFRCDPISEHNRLYWYRQTLGQGPEFLTYFQNEAQLEKSRLLSDRFSAERPKGSFSTLEIQRTEQGDSAMYLCASSSSGTVGYEQYFGPGTRLTVT.

The rearrangement uses TRBV2 and TRBJ2-7; D may be TRBD2 (7 bases). Germline loops: CDR1 SNHLY, CDR2 FYNNEI. The CDR3 sequence is 15 residues long. V lost 5 bases and J lost 3, with 17 bases in between. The CDR3 sequence: CASSLGAGDNYEQYF. CDR3 DNA sequence: TGTGCCAGCAGTTTGGGGGCGGGAGATAACTACGAGCAGTACTTC.

The chain is built from TRBV7-8 and TRBJ2-5; 10 bases map to TRBD1. V lost 5 bases to trimming and J lost 4 bases; unmatched junction nucleotides: 4. Germline CDR1 and CDR2: SGHVS and FQNEAQ. The CDR3 has 14 amino acids. DNA for the CDR3: TGTGCCAGCAGCACCCGGGACAGGGGAGAGACCCAGTACTTC. Its translation: CASSTRDRGETQYF.

This chain connects TRBV15 to TRBJ1-5, with D perhaps TRBD1 (5 bases). CDR1 LNHNV and CDR2 YYDKDF come from the germline V gene (reference sequence). This CDR3 contains 15 residues. The V end lost 1 base, the J end lost 2 bases, and 9 bases lay between the germline ends. This CDR3 reads CATSRGGRGNQPQHF. The DNA of the CDR3 is TGTGCCACCAGCAGAGGAGGCAGGGGCAATCAGCCCCAGCATTTT.

The chain carries TRBV5-6 and TRBJ1-1; D call uncertain. The CDR3 is made up of 18 amino acids. V gave up 3 bases and J gave up 0 bases, with 21 bases separating them. Germline CDR1 SGHDT, CDR2 YYEEEE. CDR3 DNA sequence: TGTGCCAGCAGCTCCTTGACATACCAGACGGGGTTGAACACTGAAGCTTTCTTT. This gives the protein CASSSLTYQTGLNTEAFF.

The chain links TRBV7-2 to TRBJ2-7; TRBD2 matches 9 bases. In germline, CDR1 is SGHTA, CDR2 FQGNSA. V lost 11 bases and J lost 0; bases outside the gene matches: 14. There are 16 residues in the CDR3. CDR3 amino acids: CASGWDTSGFSYEQYF. CDR3 coding DNA: TGTGCCTCGGGCTGGGACACTAGCGGGTTCTCCTACGAGCAGTACTTC.

The J gene is TRBJ1-5, the V gene TRBV7-3; TRBD1 aligns across 10 bases. J gave up 5 bases and V 5 bases, and 12 bases lay outside the gene matches. Germline V gives CDR1 SGHTA, CDR2 FQGTGA. The CDR3 has 17 amino acids. This CDR3 is CASSTVWRTGGHQPQHF. CDR3 DNA: TGTGCCAGCAGCACCGTTTGGAGGACAGGGGGGCATCAGCCCCAGCATTTT.

The V call is TRBV6-1, the J call TRBJ2-2, with 8 bases fitting TRBD2. With V trimmed by 6 bases and J by 5 bases, 8 bases remained unmatched. The CDR3 extends over 15 amino acids. Germline values: CDR1 MNHNS, CDR2 SASEGT. The CDR3 region is CASRTSGLGTGELFF. In DNA form, the CDR3 reads TGTGCCAGCAGGACTTCGGGACTAGGGACCGGGGAGCTGTTTTTT.

The genes are TRBV11-3 and TRBJ2-3, with 9 bases matching TRBD1. The trim removed 3 bases at V and 6 bases at J, leaving 4 bases unmatched. The CDR3 consists of 14 residues. CDR1 and CDR2 from the germline V gene are SGHNT and YENEEA. This chain's CDR3 is CASSFRDREDTQYF. CDR3 DNA: TGTGCCAGCAGCTTCCGGGACAGGGAGGATACGCAGTATTTT.

V gene TRBV28 combines with J gene TRBJ1-1; the D is unclear. CDR1 is MDHEN and CDR2 is SYDVKM in the germline V gene. This CDR3 contains 12 residues. The germline V and J ends were trimmed by 9 bases and 0 bases, with 8 bases remaining between them. The CDR3, as DNA: TGTGCCAGTTATACGGTGAACACTGAAGCTTTCTTT. This encodes CASYTVNTEAFF. Drawing the rest from reference TRBV28 and TRBJ1-1, the complete variable domain is DVKVTQSSRYLVKRTGEKVFLECVQDMDHENMFWYRQDPGLGLRLIYFSYDVKMKEKGDIPEGYSVSREKKERFSLILESASTNQTSMYLCASYTVNTEAFFGQGTRLTVV.

V and J are TRBV28 and TRBJ2-7; D is possibly TRBD2 (6 bases). V dropped 3 bases and J dropped 2 bases, with 23 bases sitting between them. CDR1 is MDHEN and CDR2 is SYDVKM in the germline V gene. The CDR3 runs to 18 residues. The CDR3 nucleotides are TGTGCCAGCAGTTTCTCCCCGGGACTCGGGTCGTTGGCCTACGAGCAGTACTTC. Its translation: CASSFSPGLGSLAYEQYF.

The chain is built from TRBV28 and TRBJ2-7, with no clear D. Trimming shortened V by 4 bases and J by 2 bases, and 9 bases separated the two germline ends. CDR1 is MDHEN and CDR2 is SYDVKM in the germline V gene. This CDR3 is built from 13 residues. CDR3 sequence: CASSSAQPYEQYF. The CDR3 DNA reads as TGTGCCAGCAGTTCAGCGCAACCCTACGAGCAGTACTTC.